Sequencing of this TCR beta chain was carried out in a study of T-cell memory formation after mild COVID-19. About the research overall: TCR clustering was largely donor specific.

This clonotype was found a few times. Its antigen is not identified. TCR alpha and TCR beta cDNA libraries carrying sample barcodes and UMIs came from 5'RACE with constant-segment primers. MiXCR was run by TCRdb on the 5' RACE reads, yielding one entry per CDR3 protein. Among about 250,000 distinct CDR3 sequences, about a sixth were seen once, and the ten largest hold more than 20%. Findings of the study overall: Several responding clones turned up in pre-infection memory, indicating that cross-reactive memory may have taken part. While clones contracting from day 15 to 85 were balanced between CD4 and CD8, later expanders leaned CD4+.

J gave up 4 bases and V 4 bases, and 2 bases lay outside the gene matches. CDR3 length equals 14 residues. Germline V gives CDR1 MRHNA, CDR2 SNTAGT. The chain uses TRBV6-4 and TRBJ1-1; TRBD1 matches 11 bases. The source material was PBMCs or a T cell subset sorted from them (not recorded which). The TCR originated in a young man who had mild COVID-19 (a few samples of this study predate the infection). Cell type and time point are not known. Here the CDR3 DNA reads TGTGCCAGCAGTGCCGGGACAGGGGGCACTGAAGCTTTCTTT. Protein: CASSAGTGGTEAFF.